These 5 T cell receptor beta chains originate from one sample sequenced in a study of T cell repertoires in cytomegalovirus infection. In TCRdb, the reads were re-called with MiXCR into one record per CDR3 protein. Among about 80,000 distinct CDR3 sequences listed, 3.7% were seen once. The sample taken for sequencing was PBMCs. All receptors derive from a human donor in good health (CMV status not recorded). Some clones in this sample may be carry-over from other donors' samples.

This clonotype has at least ten counts. This chain joins TRBV6-2 or TRBV6-3 and TRBJ2-1, with 12 bases matching TRBD2. CDR3 length equals 17 residues. The V and J ends lost 4 bases and 2 bases, in that order; junction bases with no gene match: 6. Germline assignment: CDR1 MNHEY and CDR2 SVGEGT. The CDR3 region has the DNA TGTGCCAGCAGTTCCGGACTAGCGGGGCCTACCTACAATGAGCAGTTCTTC. Protein sequence: CASSSGLAGPTYNEQFF.

This clonotype was recorded at least ten times. The chain has TRBV7-2 and TRBJ2-5, with TRBD2 matching over 7 bases. The CDR3 totals 14 residues. Trimming cost V 5 bases and J 2 bases; bases outside gene matches: 5. Germline V gene data show CDR1 as SGHTA and CDR2 as FQGNSA. The CDR3 sequence: CASSRVAGQETQYF. The CDR3, as DNA: TGTGCCAGCAGCAGGGTAGCGGGTCAAGAGACCCAGTACTTC.

This clonotype has ten or more counts. V usage is TRBV5-6 and J usage is TRBJ1-4, with D maybe TRBD1 (5 bases). Germline-derived CDR1 and CDR2 are SGHDT and YYEEEE. The CDR3 runs 16 residues. Trimming left V 4 bases short and J 0 bases short, with 13 bases between. The CDR3 loop reads CASSTGPHATNEKLFF. The CDR3 region has the DNA TGTGCCAGCAGCACGGGACCTCATGCAACTAATGAAAAACTGTTTTTT.

This clonotype was recorded at least ten times. This chain connects TRBV11-2 to TRBJ2-5; 8 bases fit TRBD2. This CDR3 region has 15 residues. Germline V gene lookup returns CDR1 SGHAT and CDR2 FQNNGV. Trimming at V came to 4 bases and at J to 2 bases, leaving 6 bases not matched to a gene. The CDR3 sequence: CASSSRTSGQETQYF. The CDR3 DNA reads as TGTGCCAGCAGCTCGCGAACTAGCGGTCAAGAGACCCAGTACTTC.

This clonotype was observed many times. This chain links TRBV11-2 with TRBJ2-7; TRBD1 agrees at 7 bases. This CDR3 is built from 14 residues. The germline V gene has CDR1 SGHAT and CDR2 FQNNGV. Trimming at V came to 5 bases and at J to 5 bases, leaving 9 bases not matched to a gene. The CDR3 bases are TGTGCCAGCAGCCCCACAGGGGTAGGGAACGAGCAGTACTTC. Amino acid sequence: CASSPTGVGNEQYF.